The 5 T cell receptor beta chains below all came from one sample that was sequenced in a study of blood T cell repertoires in COVID-19. TCRdb keeps only in-frame clones here, not all; method: immunoSEQ multiplex PCR. Of some 200,000 clones listed, around nine tenths are singletons. The sample taken for sequencing was peripheral blood. Receptors originate from a woman aged 70-85 years with COVID-19, enrolled during active disease.

The chain recombines TRBV7-9 with TRBJ2-5; tentatively, D is TRBD1 (6 bases). V was cut by 4 bases and J by 5 bases, with 14 bases left in between. CDR3 length: 14 residues. Germline CDR1 reads SEHNR; CDR2 reads FQNEAQ (reference sequence). The CDR3 spells CASSYRVTGETQYF. Here the CDR3 DNA reads TGTGCCAGCAGCTACAGGGTAACTGGGGAGACCCAGTACTTC.

The chain combines TRBV4-2 with TRBJ2-7; 11 nucleotides line up with TRBD2. CDR1 is LGHNA, CDR2 YNFKEQ, per germline. After removal of 2 bases from V and 6 bases from J, the junction contained 6 bases not matched to a gene. This CDR3 is 15 amino acids long. CDR3 bases: TGTGCCAGCAGCCAATCGACAGGGACTAGCGGCGAGCAGTACTTC. This translates into CASSQSTGTSGEQYF.

The table lists this clone with a count of one. The rearrangement links TRBV7-9 to TRBJ2-1, with 11 positions matching TRBD2. The CDR3 runs to 15 residues. J was trimmed by 8 bases and V by 1 base; bases with no gene match: 4. CDR1 and CDR2 (germline): SEHNR, FQNEAQ (reference sequence). The DNA of the CDR3 is TGTGCCAGCAGCTTAGTGGGACTAGCGGACCATGAGCAGTTCTTC. Protein: CASSLVGLADHEQFF.

The chain links TRBV5-1 to TRBJ1-1; 7 nucleotides align to TRBD1. This CDR3 has 14 residues. CDR1 is SGHRS, CDR2 YFSETQ, per germline. The junction had 9 bases not matched to a gene; V was cut back by 4 bases and J by 6 bases. CDR3 amino acids: CASSLQTGTAEAFF. CDR3 DNA sequence: TGCGCCAGCAGCCTCCAGACCGGGACAGCTGAAGCTTTCTTT. Complete variable domain (other parts from reference TRBV5-1 and TRBJ1-1): KAGVTQTPRYLIKTRGQQVTLSCSPISGHRSVSWYQQTPGQGLQFLFEYFSETQRNKGNFPGRFSGRQFSNSRSEMNVSTLELGDSALYLCASSLQTGTAEAFFGQGTRLTVV.

The chain couples TRBV5-1 to TRBJ1-2; weak D call: TRBD1 (6 bases). The CDR3 consists of 15 residues. From germline, CDR1 is SGHRS and CDR2 YFSETQ. Trimming cost V 1 base and J 8 bases, with 18 bases left between them. CDR3 protein: CASSLSSGEFGGYTF. The CDR3 DNA reads TGCGCCAGCAGCTTGAGTTCAGGGGAATTCGGCGGCTACACCTTC.